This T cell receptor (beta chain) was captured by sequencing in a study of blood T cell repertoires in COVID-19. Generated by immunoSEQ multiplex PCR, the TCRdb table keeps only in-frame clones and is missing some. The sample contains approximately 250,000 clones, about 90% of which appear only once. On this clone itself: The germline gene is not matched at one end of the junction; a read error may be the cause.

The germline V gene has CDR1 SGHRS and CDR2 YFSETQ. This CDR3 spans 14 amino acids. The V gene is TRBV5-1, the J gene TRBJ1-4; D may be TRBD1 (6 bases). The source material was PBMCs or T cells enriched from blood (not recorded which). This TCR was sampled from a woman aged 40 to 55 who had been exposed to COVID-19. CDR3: CASAITGKDEKLFF. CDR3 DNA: TGTGCCAGCGCTATAACAGGGAAGGATGAAAAACTGTTTTTT.